The sequence of this T cell receptor beta chain was determined in a study of CD8+CD57+ T cells in acquired aplastic anemia (dated by TCRdb to the late 2010s). About the full investigation: DNA extracted from sorted CD4+ and CD8+ cells had a mean of roughly 3.4 ug, with a range of 0.2 to 27.4 ug. CD8+CD57+ expansion was defined as frequency above the mean frequency observed in healthy subjects.

The germline V gene provides CDR1 SNHLY and CDR2 FYNNEI. Relative to germline, V is missing 4 bases and J is missing 6 bases, with 6 bases of the junction outside any gene match. The CDR3 covers 14 residues, taking in both the cysteine and the phenylalanine. The read is trimmed to its CDR3 DNA, 42 bases read in frame from base 1. Points on this clonotype: Which antigen it targets is not known. No much larger clone exists at a distance of one base, and base qualities are not known.

Genomic DNA served as template for TCR beta VDJ combination and CDR3 sequence profiling. An Illumina HiSeq 2000 was used for TCR repertoire sequencing. As for the original processing: TRBV/TRBJ rearrangement plots, CDR3 size and DJ length profiles, and Simpson's diversity index were used to assess repertoires. The most abundant DNA sequence in the deep sequencing data was taken as the immunodominant clone. CDR3 amino acid sequences were checked for sharing across subjects and were also compared against the VDJdb database and published repertoires. TCRdb reprocessing: public reads trimmed at Q25 with fastp, clones called with MiXCR, in-frame beta chains kept. Identical CDR3 proteins give one entry, which carries the most common genes and DNA. The V and J calls and clone size come from TCRdb's table, not from the authors' own analysis. The sample data list 300,000 or so distinct CDR3 sequences, and under 60% of these were observed just once. The top ten clonotypes cover under 1.5% of the sample.

General conclusions and limits of the study: Patients and healthy controls showed no significant difference in CD8+ Simpson's diversity (P=0.060). Although roughly 30 CD8+ CDR3 sequences were shared by patients and controls, these sequences appeared highly expressed in patients and within the immunodominant clones of patients.

Expansion of CD8+CD57+ cells had been shown by flow cytometry in the patients chosen for sequencing. Every patient had severe acquired aplastic anemia, diagnosed using the International Study of Aplastic Anemia and Agranulocytosis and Camitta criteria. Patients had received no therapy at the time of blood sampling. In the study, sorted CD4+ and CD8+ blood T cells from patients with severe aplastic anemia and from healthy subjects underwent deep sequencing of TCR repertoires. In the USA, patient enrollment took place under clinicaltrials.gov protocols 00001620, 01623167, 00001397, 00071045, 00081523 and 00961064. Ficoll-Paque density gradient centrifugation was used to isolate peripheral blood mononuclear cells. CD4+ and CD8+ T cells were sorted by FACS or magnetic beads before DNA extraction.

The origin of this receptor is a human donor with aplastic anemia. Sequencing was performed on sorted CD4+, CD8+, or CD8+CD57+ T cells (not recorded which) from PBMCs. Here the chain combines TRBV2 and TRBJ2-1; 7 junctional bases match TRBD2. The CDR3 protein: CASSGTRSSNEQFF. The DNA is as follows: TGTGCCAGCAGTGGGACTAGGTCGTCCAATGAGCAGTTCTTC.